The source of this TCR beta chain is a study of identical twins. Study-level points and caveats: Abundant beta clonotypes from cord blood had fewer insertions, unlike memory repertoires, which showed none.

Donors uniformly comprised healthy Caucasians. This clonotype has a handful of counts. Antigen: not known. Carrying unique molecular identifiers, the cDNA also gained a universal primer site through template switching. TCRdb re-called the 5' RACE reads through MiXCR, storing one row per CDR3 protein. This repertoire shows approximately 890,000 distinct CDR3 sequences, roughly an eighth found once; its top ten account for around 1.6%. The sample was also reused in another study, on yellow fever vaccine responses in identical twins.

The receptor comes from a woman between 18 and 29 years old in good health. Sequencing was done on a sample of PBMCs.

The CDR3: CSARRGLTPYEQYF. CDR3 nucleotide sequence: TGCAGTGCTAGAAGGGGACTAACTCCCTACGAGCAGTACTTC. The gene calls are TRBV20-1 and TRBJ2-7; 7 bases agree with TRBD2. With 2 bases clipped from V and 2 bases from J, the junction kept 6 bases outside the gene matches. Germline CDR1 DFQATT, CDR2 SNEGSKA (reference sequence). This CDR3 spans 14 amino acids.